This T cell receptor (beta chain) was obtained from a study of blood T cell repertoires in COVID-19. As for the study in general: Specimens from acute and convalescent COVID-19 originated in the United States, Italy and Spain. T cells, B-cell-depleted T cells, or PBMCs supplied cDNA or gDNA.

The CDR3 is 13 amino acids. Trimming stripped 2 bases from V and 9 bases from J, with 11 bases between. From germline, CDR1 is SNHLY and CDR2 FYNNEI. Ten or more counts support this clone. Original handling: For nucleated cells, counts were estimated from reference gene primer amplification. Sequenced by immunoSEQ multiplex PCR; TCRdb stores in-frame clones only, minus some. V and J calls and clone size are as listed in that table; D and trimming were resolved from the DNA. The sample holds fewer than 250,000 clones, about 82% seen once. The sequencing sample was made of peripheral blood. The receptor's source is a woman aged 55-70 years with active or convalescent COVID-19. The V and J genes are TRBV2 and TRBJ1-5; D unresolved. CDR3 amino acids: CASSELGRAPQHF. The CDR3 coding sequence is TGTGCCAGCAGTGAATTGGGGAGGGCGCCCCAGCATTTT.